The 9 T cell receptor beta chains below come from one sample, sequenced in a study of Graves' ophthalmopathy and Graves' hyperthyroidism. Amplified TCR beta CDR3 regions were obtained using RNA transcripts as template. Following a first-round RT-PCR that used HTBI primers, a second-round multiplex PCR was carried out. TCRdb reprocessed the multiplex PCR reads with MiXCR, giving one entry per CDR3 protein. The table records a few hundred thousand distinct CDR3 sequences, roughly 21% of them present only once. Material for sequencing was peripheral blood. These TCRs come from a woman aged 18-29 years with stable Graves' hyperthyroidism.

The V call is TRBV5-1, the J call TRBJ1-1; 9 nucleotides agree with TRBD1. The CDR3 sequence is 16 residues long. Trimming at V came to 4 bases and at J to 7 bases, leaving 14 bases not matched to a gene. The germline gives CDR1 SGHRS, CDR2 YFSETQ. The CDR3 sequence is CASSPRQGDFSIEAFF. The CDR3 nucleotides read TGCGCCAGCAGCCCCCGACAGGGGGATTTTTCAATTGAAGCTTTCTTT. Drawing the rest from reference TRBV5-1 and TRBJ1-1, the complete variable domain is KAGVTQTPRYLIKTRGQQVTLSCSPISGHRSVSWYQQTPGQGLQFLFEYFSETQRNKGNFPGRFSGRQFSNSRSEMNVSTLELGDSALYLCASSPRQGDFSIEAFFGQGTRLTVV.

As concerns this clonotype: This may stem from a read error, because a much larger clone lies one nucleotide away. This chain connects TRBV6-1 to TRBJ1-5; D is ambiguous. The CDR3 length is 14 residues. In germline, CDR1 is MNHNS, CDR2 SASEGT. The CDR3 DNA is TGTGCCAGCAGGGCCATCGGTAGCAATCAGCCCCAGAATTTT. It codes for CASRAIGSNQPQNF.

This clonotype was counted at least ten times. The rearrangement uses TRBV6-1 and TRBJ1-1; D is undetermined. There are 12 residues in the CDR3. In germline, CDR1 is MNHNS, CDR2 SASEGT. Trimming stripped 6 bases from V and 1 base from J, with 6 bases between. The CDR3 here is CASSRKNTEAFF. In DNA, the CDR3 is TGTGCCAGCAGCCGCAAGAACACTGAAGCTTTCTTT.

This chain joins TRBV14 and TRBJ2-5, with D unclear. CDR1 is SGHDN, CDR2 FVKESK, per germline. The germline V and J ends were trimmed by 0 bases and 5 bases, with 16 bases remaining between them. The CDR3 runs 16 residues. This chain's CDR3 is CASSQDLGRPLETQYF. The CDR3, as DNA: TGTGCCAGCAGCCAAGATCTGGGCAGACCCTTGGAGACCCAGTACTTC.

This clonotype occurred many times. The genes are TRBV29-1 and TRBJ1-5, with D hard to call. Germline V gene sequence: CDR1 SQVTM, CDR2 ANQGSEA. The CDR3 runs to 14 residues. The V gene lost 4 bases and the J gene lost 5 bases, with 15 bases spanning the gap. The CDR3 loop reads CSVAGSTGDQPQHF. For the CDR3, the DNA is TGCAGCGTTGCTGGTTCAACGGGAGATCAGCCCCAGCATTTT.

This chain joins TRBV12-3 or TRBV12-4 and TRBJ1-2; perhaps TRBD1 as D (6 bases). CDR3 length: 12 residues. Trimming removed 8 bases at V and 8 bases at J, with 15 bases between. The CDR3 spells CASGRTAGGYTF. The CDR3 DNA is TGTGCCAGCGGCCGGACAGCGGGAGGCTACACCTTC.

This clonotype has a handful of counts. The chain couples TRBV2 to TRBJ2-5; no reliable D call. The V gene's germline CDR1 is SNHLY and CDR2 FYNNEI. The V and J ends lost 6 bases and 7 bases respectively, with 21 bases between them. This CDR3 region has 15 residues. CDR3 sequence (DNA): TGTGCCAGCAGCCAATACAAATCAATCACGGGGACCCAGTACTTC. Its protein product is CASSQYKSITGTQYF.

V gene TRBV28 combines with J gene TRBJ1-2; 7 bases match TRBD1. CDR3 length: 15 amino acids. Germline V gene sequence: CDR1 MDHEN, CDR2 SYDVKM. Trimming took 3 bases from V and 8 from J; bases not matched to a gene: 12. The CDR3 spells CASSFPLTTGYGYTF. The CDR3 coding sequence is TGTGCCAGCAGTTTTCCCTTAACGACAGGGTACGGCTACACCTTC.

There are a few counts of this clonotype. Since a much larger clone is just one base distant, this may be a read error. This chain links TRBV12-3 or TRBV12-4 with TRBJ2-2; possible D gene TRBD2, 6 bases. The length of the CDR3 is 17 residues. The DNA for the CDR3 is TGTGCCAGCACCCAACCGAGGGGACTCGGCGAGACCGGGGGGCTGTTTTTT. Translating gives CASTQPRGLGETGGLFF.